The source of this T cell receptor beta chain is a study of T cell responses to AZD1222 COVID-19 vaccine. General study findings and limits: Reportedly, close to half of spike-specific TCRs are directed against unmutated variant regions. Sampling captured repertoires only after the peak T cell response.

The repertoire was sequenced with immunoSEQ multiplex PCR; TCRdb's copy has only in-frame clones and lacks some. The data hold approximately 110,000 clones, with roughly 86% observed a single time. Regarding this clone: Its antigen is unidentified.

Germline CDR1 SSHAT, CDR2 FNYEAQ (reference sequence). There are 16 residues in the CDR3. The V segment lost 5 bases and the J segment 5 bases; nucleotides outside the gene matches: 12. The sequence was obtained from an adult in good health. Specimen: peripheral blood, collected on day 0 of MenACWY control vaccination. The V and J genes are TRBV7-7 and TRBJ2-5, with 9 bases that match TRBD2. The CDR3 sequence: CASSLLGGGAQETQYF. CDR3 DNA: TGTGCCAGCAGCCTCCTTGGCGGGGGGGCCCAGGAGACCCAGTACTTC.